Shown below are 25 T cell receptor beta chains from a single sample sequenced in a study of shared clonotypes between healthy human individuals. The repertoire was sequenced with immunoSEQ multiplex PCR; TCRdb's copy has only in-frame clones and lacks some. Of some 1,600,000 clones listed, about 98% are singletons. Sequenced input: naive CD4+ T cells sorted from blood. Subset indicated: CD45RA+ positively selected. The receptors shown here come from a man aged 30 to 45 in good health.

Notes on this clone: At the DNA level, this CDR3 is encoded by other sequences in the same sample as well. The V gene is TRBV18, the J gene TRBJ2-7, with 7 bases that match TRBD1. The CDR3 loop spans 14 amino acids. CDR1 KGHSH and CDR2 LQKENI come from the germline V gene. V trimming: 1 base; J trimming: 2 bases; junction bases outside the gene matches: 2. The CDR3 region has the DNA TGTGCCAGCTCACCACAGGGGGCCGCCTACGAGCAGTACTTC. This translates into CASSPQGAAYEQYF. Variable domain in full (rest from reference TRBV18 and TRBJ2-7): NAGVMQNPRHLVRRRGQEARLRCSPMKGHSHVYWYRQLPEEGLKFMVYLQKENIIDESGMPKERFSAEFPKEGPSILRIQQVVRGDSAAYFCASSPQGAAYEQYFGPGTRLTVT.

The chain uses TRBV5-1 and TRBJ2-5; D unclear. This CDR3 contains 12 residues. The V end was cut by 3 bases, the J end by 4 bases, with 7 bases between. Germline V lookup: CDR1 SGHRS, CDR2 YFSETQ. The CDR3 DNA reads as TGCGCCAGCAGCTCCCTTGGAGAGACCCAGTACTTC. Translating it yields CASSSLGETQYF.

The CDR3 region is CASSPNTYEQYF. CDR3 sequence (DNA): TGTGCCAGCAGCCCGAATACCTACGAGCAGTACTTC. This sequence joins TRBV5-6 and TRBJ2-7; no definite D call. The germline V and J ends were trimmed by 4 bases and 2 bases, with 7 bases remaining between them. Germline CDR1 SGHDT, CDR2 YYEEEE. The CDR3 sequence is 12 residues long.

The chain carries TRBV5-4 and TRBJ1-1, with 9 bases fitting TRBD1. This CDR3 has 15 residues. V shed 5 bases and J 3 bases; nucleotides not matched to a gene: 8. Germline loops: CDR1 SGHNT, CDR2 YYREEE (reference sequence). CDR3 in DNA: TGTGCCAGCAGGGTAACAGGGGGCAAGGACACTGAAGCTTTCTTT. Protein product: CASRVTGGKDTEAFF. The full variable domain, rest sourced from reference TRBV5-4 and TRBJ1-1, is ETGVTQSPTHLIKTRGQQVTLRCSSQSGHNTVSWYQQALGQGPQFIFQYYREEENGRGNFPPRFSGLQFPNYSSELNVNALELDDSALYLCASRVTGGKDTEAFFGQGTRLTVV.

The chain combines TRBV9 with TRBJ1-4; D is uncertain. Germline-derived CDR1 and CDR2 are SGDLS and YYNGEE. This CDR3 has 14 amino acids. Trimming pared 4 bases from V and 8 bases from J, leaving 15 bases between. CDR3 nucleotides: TGTGCCAGCAGCCAAGATGGATGGAACGAAAAACTGTTTTTT. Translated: CASSQDGWNEKLFF.

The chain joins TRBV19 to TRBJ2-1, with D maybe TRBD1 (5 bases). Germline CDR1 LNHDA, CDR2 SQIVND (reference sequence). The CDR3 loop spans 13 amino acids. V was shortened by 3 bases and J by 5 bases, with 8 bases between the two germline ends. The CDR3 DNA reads TGTGCCAGTAGTATTTCGACAGACAATGAGCAGTTCTTC. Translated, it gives CASSISTDNEQFF.

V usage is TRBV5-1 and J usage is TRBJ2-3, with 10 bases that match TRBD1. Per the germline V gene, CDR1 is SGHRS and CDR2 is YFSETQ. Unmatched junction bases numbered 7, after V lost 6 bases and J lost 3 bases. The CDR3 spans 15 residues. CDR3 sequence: CASKQRDRGTDTQYF. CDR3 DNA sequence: TGCGCCAGCAAACAACGGGACAGGGGAACAGATACGCAGTATTTT.

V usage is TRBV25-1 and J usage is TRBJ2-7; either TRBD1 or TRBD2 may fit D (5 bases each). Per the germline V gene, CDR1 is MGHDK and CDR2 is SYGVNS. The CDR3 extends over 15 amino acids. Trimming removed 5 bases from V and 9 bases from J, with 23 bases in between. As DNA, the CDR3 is TGTGCCAGCAGTTTGGGGACCTATGAGAGCTCGGGGCAGTACTTC. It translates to CASSLGTYESSGQYF.

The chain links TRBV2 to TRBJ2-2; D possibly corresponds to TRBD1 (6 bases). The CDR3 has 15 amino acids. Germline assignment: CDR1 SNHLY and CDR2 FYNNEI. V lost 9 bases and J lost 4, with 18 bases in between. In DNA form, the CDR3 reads TGTGCCAGTACCCGGGACACGAGGATCACCGGGGAGCTGTTTTTT. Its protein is CASTRDTRITGELFF.

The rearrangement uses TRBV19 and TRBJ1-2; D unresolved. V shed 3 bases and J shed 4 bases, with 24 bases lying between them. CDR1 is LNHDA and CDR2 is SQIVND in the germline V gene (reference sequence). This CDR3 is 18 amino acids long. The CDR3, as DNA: TGTGCCAGTAGTATTTCGCAGGTTTTCGCAACTAGCACCTATGGCTACACCTTC. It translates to CASSISQVFATSTYGYTF.

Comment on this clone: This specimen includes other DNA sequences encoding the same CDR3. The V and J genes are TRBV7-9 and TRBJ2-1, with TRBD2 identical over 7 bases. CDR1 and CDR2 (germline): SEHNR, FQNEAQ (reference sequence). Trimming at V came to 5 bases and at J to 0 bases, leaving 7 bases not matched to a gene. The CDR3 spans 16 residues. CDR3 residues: CASSPRGGGSYNEQFF. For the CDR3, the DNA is TGTGCCAGCAGCCCGCGGGGCGGGGGCTCCTACAATGAGCAGTTCTTC.

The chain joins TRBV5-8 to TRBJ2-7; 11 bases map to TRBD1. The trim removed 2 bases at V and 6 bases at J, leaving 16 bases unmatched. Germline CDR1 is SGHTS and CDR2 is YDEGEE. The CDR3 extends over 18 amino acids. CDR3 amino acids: CASSFEVLQGQGGGEQYF. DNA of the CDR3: TGTGCCAGCAGCTTCGAAGTTCTGCAGGGACAGGGGGGTGGCGAGCAGTACTTC.

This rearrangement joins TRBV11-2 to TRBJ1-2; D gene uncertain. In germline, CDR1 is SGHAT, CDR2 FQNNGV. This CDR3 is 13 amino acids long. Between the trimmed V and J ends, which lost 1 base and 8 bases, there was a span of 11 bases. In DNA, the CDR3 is TGTGCCAGCAGCTTAGGCTGGGCGGGGGGCTACACCTTC. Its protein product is CASSLGWAGGYTF.

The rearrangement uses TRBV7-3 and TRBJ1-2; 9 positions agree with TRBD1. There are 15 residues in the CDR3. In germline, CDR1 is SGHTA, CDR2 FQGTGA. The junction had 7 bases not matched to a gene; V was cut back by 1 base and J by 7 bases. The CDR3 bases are TGTGCCAGCAGCTTAAACGTGGACAGGGGATGTGGCTACACCTTC. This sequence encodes CASSLNVDRGCGYTF.

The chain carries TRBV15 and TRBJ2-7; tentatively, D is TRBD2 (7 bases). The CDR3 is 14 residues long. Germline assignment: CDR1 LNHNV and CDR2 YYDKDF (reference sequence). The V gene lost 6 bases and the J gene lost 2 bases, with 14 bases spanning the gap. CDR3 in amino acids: CATSGGGYPYEQYF. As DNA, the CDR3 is TGTGCCACCAGTGGGGGGGGCTACCCCTACGAGCAGTACTTC.

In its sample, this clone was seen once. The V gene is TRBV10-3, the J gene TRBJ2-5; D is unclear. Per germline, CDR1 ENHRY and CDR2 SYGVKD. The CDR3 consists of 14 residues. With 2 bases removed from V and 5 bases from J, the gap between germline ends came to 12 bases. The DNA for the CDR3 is TGTGCCATCAGTGAGCTACGTAGTCTGGAGACCCAGTACTTC. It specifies CAISELRSLETQYF.

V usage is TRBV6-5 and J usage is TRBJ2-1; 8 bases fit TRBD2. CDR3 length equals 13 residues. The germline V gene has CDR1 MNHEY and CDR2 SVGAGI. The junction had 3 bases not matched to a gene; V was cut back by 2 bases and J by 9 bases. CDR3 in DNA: TGTGCCAGCAGTTACCCGGGAGGGGTTGAGCAGTTCTTC. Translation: CASSYPGGVEQFF.

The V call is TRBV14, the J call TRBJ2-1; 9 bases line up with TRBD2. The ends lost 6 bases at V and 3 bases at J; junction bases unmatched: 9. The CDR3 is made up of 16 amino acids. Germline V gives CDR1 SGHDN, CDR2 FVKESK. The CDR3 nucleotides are TGTGCCAGCAGAACCATAGCGGGAGTTAACTACAATGAGCAGTTCTTC. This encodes CASRTIAGVNYNEQFF.

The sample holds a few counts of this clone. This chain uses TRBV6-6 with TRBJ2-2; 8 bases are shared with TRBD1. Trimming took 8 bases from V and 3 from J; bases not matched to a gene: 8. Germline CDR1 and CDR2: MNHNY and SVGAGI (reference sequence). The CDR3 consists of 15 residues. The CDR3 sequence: CASQVPQGDTGELFF. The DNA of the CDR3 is TGTGCCAGCCAAGTCCCACAGGGGGACACCGGGGAGCTGTTTTTT.

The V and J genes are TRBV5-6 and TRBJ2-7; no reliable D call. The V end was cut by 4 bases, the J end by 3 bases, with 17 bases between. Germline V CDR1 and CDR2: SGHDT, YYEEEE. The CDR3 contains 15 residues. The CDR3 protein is CASSHDGQPYYEQYF. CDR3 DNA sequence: TGTGCCAGCAGCCATGACGGGCAACCATACTACGAGCAGTACTTC.

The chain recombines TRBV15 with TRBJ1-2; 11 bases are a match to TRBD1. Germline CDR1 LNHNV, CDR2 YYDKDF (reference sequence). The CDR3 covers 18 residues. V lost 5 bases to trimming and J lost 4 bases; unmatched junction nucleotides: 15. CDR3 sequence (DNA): TGTGCCACCAGCTGGGGAGGGCTTGGGACAGGGGGTATCTATGGCTACACCTTC. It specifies CATSWGGLGTGGIYGYTF.

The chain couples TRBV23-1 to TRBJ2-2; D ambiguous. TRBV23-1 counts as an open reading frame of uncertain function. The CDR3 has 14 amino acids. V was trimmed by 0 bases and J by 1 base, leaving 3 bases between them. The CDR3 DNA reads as TGCGCCAGCAGTCAATCGATGAACACCGGGGAGCTGTTTTTT. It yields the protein CASSQSMNTGELFF.

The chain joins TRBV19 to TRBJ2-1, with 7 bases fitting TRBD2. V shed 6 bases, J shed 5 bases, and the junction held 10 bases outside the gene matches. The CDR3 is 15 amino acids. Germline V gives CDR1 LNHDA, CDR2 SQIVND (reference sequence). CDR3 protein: CASRKGGRGNNEQFF. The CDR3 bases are TGTGCCAGTAGAAAAGGCGGGAGAGGGAACAATGAGCAGTTCTTC.

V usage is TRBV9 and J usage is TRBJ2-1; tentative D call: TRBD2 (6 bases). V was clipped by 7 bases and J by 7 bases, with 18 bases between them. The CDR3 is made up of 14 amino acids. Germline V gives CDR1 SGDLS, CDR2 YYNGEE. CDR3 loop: CASAIGGIGNEQFF. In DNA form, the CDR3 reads TGTGCCAGCGCAATAGGCGGGATTGGTAATGAGCAGTTCTTC.

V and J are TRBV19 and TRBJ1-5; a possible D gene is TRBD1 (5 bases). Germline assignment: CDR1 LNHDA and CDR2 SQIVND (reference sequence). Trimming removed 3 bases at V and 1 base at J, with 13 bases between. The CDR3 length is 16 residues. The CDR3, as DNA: TGTGCCAGTAGTATGGTGGGGGTCGGGAGCAATCAGCCCCAGCATTTT. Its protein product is CASSMVGVGSNQPQHF.